The sequence of this T cell receptor beta chain was determined in a study of T cell responses to AZD1222 COVID-19 vaccine. Germline V lookup: CDR1 SGHAT, CDR2 FQNNGV. The CDR3 extends over 16 amino acids. V gave up 3 bases and J gave up 9 bases; unmatched junction bases: 12. General observations from the study: It was only after the peak T cell response that any repertoires were sampled. Most donors were white British and more were female, and clonal diversity was possibly underestimated.

Using immunoSEQ multiplex PCR, the repertoire was profiled, and TCRdb retains in-frame clones only, with some absent. The table has around 130,000 clones, about 90% seen once. With respect to this clone: Its target is unknown.

This chain uses TRBV11-2 with TRBJ1-5; TRBD1 matches at 9 bases. The source was peripheral blood, collected 28 days after the second AZD1222 dose. The clonotype was recovered from an adult who received the AZD1222 COVID-19 vaccine. The CDR3 sequence: CASSFWTGATAGPQHF. For the CDR3, the DNA is TGTGCCAGCAGCTTTTGGACAGGGGCCACCGCCGGGCCCCAGCATTTT.